A selection of T cell receptor beta chains follows, all from one sample in a study of post-analysis software for immune sequencing data. TCRdb called the PCR reads again in MiXCR, with one record for every CDR3 protein. The sample contains about 540,000 distinct CDR3 sequences, around a third of which appear only once. The sequenced material came from blood. The receptors come from a girl younger than 18 with multiple sclerosis. The CDR3 runs from the conserved cysteine through the conserved F or W. The order of the fields is clone size, J gene, D gene, V gene, CDR3 DNA, CDR3 protein. The D gene is left open where the match is weak. Clone size, where shown, is once, few, many, or a class for clones that have expanded.

few | TRBJ1-5 | NA | TRBV4-1 | TGCGCCAGCAGCCAAGTCTTCGGGAATCAGCCCCAGCATTTT | CASSQVFGNQPQHF
NA | TRBJ2-7 | NA | TRBV7-6 | TGTGCCAGCAGCCCTGGCGGCGGGGCGACCTACGAGCAGTACTTC | CASSPGGGATYEQYF
NA | TRBJ2-7 | NA | TRBV14 | TGTGCCAGCAGCCAACCCGACGCCTCCTACGAGCAGTACTTC | CASSQPDASYEQYF
NA | TRBJ2-3 | TRBD1 | TRBV5-1 | TGCGCCAGCAGCAGGCCCTCAGGGGGAGATACGCAGTATTTT | CASSRPSGGDTQYF
few | TRBJ2-2 | NA | TRBV6-6 | TGTGCCAGCACCGGCGGGGAGCTGTTTTTT | CASTGGELFF
NA | TRBJ2-5 | TRBD2 | TRBV20-1 | TGCAGTGCCGCCGGGACTAGTCTTGTCGAGACCCAGTACTTC | CSAAGTSLVETQYF
many | TRBJ2-3 | TRBD2 | TRBV18 | TGTGCCAGCTCACCGAAGGGACTAGCGGGACATACGCAGTATTTT | CASSPKGLAGHTQYF
NA | TRBJ1-1 | NA | TRBV29-1 | TGCAGCGTTGAAGATACCGGGACGGGCTCGGAAGCTTTCTTT | CSVEDTGTGSEAFF
few | TRBJ2-7 | TRBD1 | TRBV11-2 | TGTGCCAGCTTAACCGGGACAGGGGGTACCTACGAGCAGTACTTC | CASLTGTGGTYEQYF
few | TRBJ2-5 | TRBD1 | TRBV5-1 | TGCGCCAGCAGCATCCTCAGAACCGGGACAGGTCAAGAGACCCAGTACTTC | CASSILRTGTGQETQYF
NA | TRBJ2-5 | TRBD2 | TRBV9 | TGTGCCAGCAGCACCCAGGGGACTAGCGGAGTGTGGGAGACCCAGTACTTC | CASSTQGTSGVWETQYF